These 10 T cell receptor beta chains came from one sample sequenced in a study of cytomegalovirus exposure and HLA in healthy donors. A multiplex PCR was run with 60 Vbeta primers and 13 Jbeta primers. Assay: immunoSEQ multiplex PCR; the TCRdb copy retains only in-frame clones and omits some. Of 70,000 to 95,000 clones in the sample, roughly 75% were seen once. Sequencing was carried out using PBMCs. Receptors were obtained from a man aged 35 to 55 in good health and CMV-seronegative.

The chain recombines TRBV19 with TRBJ2-1; 7 positions agree with TRBD1. The CDR3 covers 13 residues. Germline CDR1 is LNHDA and CDR2 is SQIVND (reference sequence). The trim removed 4 bases at V and 9 bases at J, leaving 6 bases unmatched. Here the CDR3 reads CASSSHRGGEQFF. The CDR3 DNA reads TGTGCCAGTAGTAGCCACAGGGGCGGTGAGCAGTTCTTC.

The count of this clone is one. The chain uses TRBV11-2 and TRBJ1-1; tentatively, D is TRBD1 (6 bases). The CDR3 runs to 16 residues. V was cut by 1 base and J by 7 bases, with 19 bases left in between. Per germline, CDR1 SGHAT and CDR2 FQNNGV. CDR3 sequence: CASSLAGQSGWVEAFF. The CDR3 DNA reads TGTGCCAGCAGCTTAGCAGGACAGAGCGGATGGGTTGAAGCTTTCTTT. Full variable domain (remainder filled in from reference TRBV11-2 and TRBJ1-1): EAGVAQSPRYKIIEKRQSVAFWCNPISGHATLYWYQQILGQGPKLLIQFQNNGVVDDSQLPKDRFSAERLKGVDSTLKIQPAKLEDSAVYLCASSLAGQSGWVEAFFGQGTRLTVV.

In this sample, this clone turned up a few times. The chain carries TRBV6-4 and TRBJ2-3, with 7 positions matching TRBD2. V shed 3 bases, J shed 0 bases, and the junction held 0 bases outside the gene matches. Germline V lookup: CDR1 MRHNA, CDR2 SNTAGT. The CDR3 has 14 residues. In DNA form, the CDR3 reads TGTGCCAGCAGTGAGCGGGAGAGCACAGATACGCAGTATTTT. It codes for CASSERESTDTQYF.

The chain employs TRBV4-1 and TRBJ2-7; D perhaps matches TRBD2 (6 bases). CDR3 length: 15 residues. The V gene's germline CDR1 is MGHRA and CDR2 YSYEKL. With 1 base removed from V and 5 bases from J, the gap between germline ends came to 15 bases. In nucleotides, the CDR3 is TGCGCCAGCAGCCAAGTCCCGGGGGTAGCGGACGAGCAGTACTTC. Residues: CASSQVPGVADEQYF.

This clone was counted a few times. The genes are TRBV27 and TRBJ2-6; 7 positions agree with TRBD1. With V trimmed by 3 bases and J by 0 bases, 8 bases remained unmatched. The CDR3 consists of 18 residues. Germline loops: CDR1 MNHEY, CDR2 SMNVEV (reference sequence). This chain's CDR3 is CASSLRGLAGSGANVLTF. In nucleotides, the CDR3 is TGTGCCAGCAGTTTGAGGGGGCTGGCCGGCTCTGGGGCCAACGTCCTGACTTTC.

The J gene is TRBJ1-5, the V gene TRBV7-2; possibly TRBD1 for D (6 bases). The germline V and J ends were trimmed by 5 bases and 4 bases, with 15 bases remaining between them. Germline CDR1 reads SGHTA; CDR2 reads FQGNSA. The CDR3 is 15 residues long. The CDR3 protein is CASSPGTTGNQPQHF. CDR3 DNA: TGTGCCAGCAGCCCGGGGACAACGGGGAATCAGCCCCAGCATTTT.

The V call is TRBV5-1, the J call TRBJ2-5; 10 nucleotides line up with TRBD2. Trimming at V came to 2 bases and at J to 9 bases, leaving 7 bases not matched to a gene. The germline V gene has CDR1 SGHRS and CDR2 YFSETQ. The CDR3 length is 14 residues. This CDR3 is CASSLSSGSGAQYF. In DNA, the CDR3 is TGCGCCAGCAGCTTATCTAGCGGGAGCGGGGCCCAGTACTTC.

This clone has only a few counts. The chain recombines TRBV14 with TRBJ2-7, with D tentatively TRBD2 (5 bases). In germline, CDR1 is SGHDN, CDR2 FVKESK. This CDR3 region has 16 residues. V lost 0 bases, J lost 0 bases, and 12 bases lay in between. The CDR3 region has the DNA TGTGCCAGCAGCCAAGATCTGGCTAGCTTCTCCTACGAGCAGTACTTC. The encoded protein is CASSQDLASFSYEQYF. The complete variable domain, with remaining parts taken from reference TRBV14 and TRBJ2-7, reads EAGVTQFPSHSVIEKGQTVTLRCDPISGHDNLYWYRRVMGKEIKFLLHFVKESKQDESGMPNNRFLAERTGGTYSTLKVQPAELEDSGVYFCASSQDLASFSYEQYFGPGTRLTVT.

The gene calls are TRBV9 and TRBJ1-2; D remains ambiguous. The CDR3 length is 12 residues. The V and J ends lost 0 bases and 5 bases respectively, with 5 bases between them. Germline CDR1 reads SGDLS; CDR2 reads YYNGEE. The CDR3: CASSVGQYGYTF. The DNA of the CDR3 is TGTGCCAGCAGCGTAGGCCAGTATGGCTACACCTTC.

The rearrangement uses TRBV7-8 and TRBJ2-2, with D uncertain. Germline V gives CDR1 SGHVS, CDR2 FQNEAQ. Trimming left V 1 base short and J 4 bases short, with 4 bases between. The CDR3 is 13 amino acids. CDR3 protein: CASSLGGTGELFF. For the CDR3, the DNA is TGTGCCAGCAGCTTAGGCGGCACCGGGGAGCTGTTTTTT.